Listed below are T cell receptor beta chains from one sample, sequenced in a study of neurological immune-mediated disorders. Via MiXCR, TCRdb re-called the 5' RACE reads, giving one row per CDR3 protein. The sample shows 50,000 to 65,000 distinct CDR3 sequences, around 3.9% of them seen only once. Sequences were obtained from PBMCs. These receptors originate from a man aged 25-45 years with multiple sclerosis. The CDR3 runs from the conserved cysteine through the conserved F or W. A D gene is named only where the DNA matches it firmly. Not every row has a clone size; where given, it reads once, few, many or a size class.

v_gene	d_gene	abundance	j_gene	CDR3aa	CDR3nt
TRBV25-1	TRBD1	NA	TRBJ1-4	CASSEGQPVGEKLFF	TGTGCCAGCAGTGAGGGACAGCCGGTAGGGGAAAAACTGTTTTTT
TRBV10-3	TRBD1	many	TRBJ2-7	CAIRTGLSYEQYF	TGTGCCATCAGGACAGGGTTATCCTACGAGCAGTACTTC
TRBV29-1	NA	many	TRBJ2-5	CSVVRQQETQYF	TGCAGCGTTGTCAGGCAACAAGAGACCCAGTACTTC
TRBV9	TRBD2	many	TRBJ2-7	CASSVDSGSLSYEQYF	TGTGCCAGCAGCGTAGATAGCGGGAGCCTCTCCTACGAGCAGTACTTC
TRBV5-1	TRBD1	many	TRBJ2-6	CASNLQGGPGANVLTF	TGCGCCAGCAACCTACAGGGGGGCCCCGGGGCCAACGTCCTGACTTTC
TRBV20-1	NA	many	TRBJ1-6	CSAKEQGGYNSPLHF	TGCAGTGCCAAGGAACAAGGAGGTTATAATTCACCCCTCCACTTT
TRBV11-2	TRBD2	NA	TRBJ2-2	CASSPSGGVTGELFF	TGTGCCAGCAGCCCAAGCGGGGGGGTCACCGGGGAGCTGTTTTTT
TRBV5-1	TRBD1	many	TRBJ2-7	CASSFGTAKYEQYF	TGCGCCAGCAGCTTCGGGACAGCGAAATACGAGCAGTACTTC
TRBV27	TRBD2	many	TRBJ2-3	CASSLRLAGGSTDTQYF	TGTGCCAGCAGTTTAAGGCTAGCGGGGGGCAGCACAGATACGCAGTATTTT
TRBV7-3	NA	many	TRBJ2-6	CASSLVPISSSGANVLTF	TGTGCCAGCAGTCTAGTTCCGATCTCCAGCTCTGGGGCCAACGTCCTGACTTTC
TRBV12-3/TRBV12-4	NA	many	TRBJ1-5	CASSSPIGNQPQHF	TGTGCCAGCAGTTCCCCTATTGGCAATCAGCCCCAGCATTTT
TRBV5-5	NA	many	TRBJ2-1	CASSLGWGQYEQFF	TGTGCCAGCAGCTTGGGATGGGGCCAGTACGAGCAGTTCTTC
TRBV6-2/TRBV6-3	TRBD1	many	TRBJ2-1	CASSRTLDRVRGEQFF	TGTGCCAGCAGTCGCACCCTCGACAGGGTCCGGGGTGAGCAGTTCTTC
TRBV27	TRBD1	many	TRBJ1-1	CASSPRQGATEAFF	TGTGCCAGCAGTCCCCGACAGGGGGCTACTGAAGCTTTCTTT
TRBV20-1	TRBD2	few	TRBJ2-5	CSARDGGVKETQYF	TGCAGTGCTAGAGATGGGGGGGTCAAGGAGACCCAGTACTTC
TRBV3-1	NA	many	TRBJ1-1	CASSQGIWGNTEAFF	TGTGCCAGCAGCCAAGGTATATGGGGTAACACTGAAGCTTTCTTT
TRBV2	NA	many	TRBJ1-5	CASSEALLQVWEPQHF	TGTGCCAGCAGTGAAGCGCTTCTCCAGGTTTGGGAGCCCCAGCATTTT
TRBV5-8	NA	many	TRBJ2-3	CASSPGSKGADTQYF	TGTGCCAGCAGCCCGGGTTCGAAGGGGGCAGATACGCAGTATTTT
TRBV5-6	NA	many	TRBJ2-3	CASSLAGDTQYF	TGTGCCAGCAGCTTAGCGGGAGATACGCAGTATTTT
TRBV3-1	NA	many	TRBJ2-7	CASSQVEEQYF	TGTGCCAGCAGCCAGGTAGAGGAGCAGTACTTC
TRBV12-3/TRBV12-4	NA	many	TRBJ1-1	CASSENTEAFF	TGTGCCAGCAGCGAGAACACTGAAGCTTTCTTT
TRBV24-1	NA	many	TRBJ2-3	CATSDPGGSQYF	TGTGCCACCAGTGATCCCGGCGGATCGCAGTATTTT
TRBV6-5	TRBD1	many	TRBJ2-3	CASSYSRDRVETDTQYF	TGTGCCAGCAGTTACTCGAGGGACAGGGTCGAAACAGATACGCAGTATTTT
TRBV20-1	TRBD1	many	TRBJ2-7	CSARDAGQGSVEQYF	TGCAGTGCTAGAGATGCGGGACAGGGAAGTGTCGAGCAGTACTTC
TRBV7-6	NA	NA	TRBJ1-1	CASSVNRVSIQEAFF	TGTGCCAGCAGCGTTAACCGGGTCTCGATTCAGGAAGCTTTCTTT
TRBV3-1	NA	many	TRBJ2-7	CASSQDRGRAVYEQYF	TGTGCCAGCAGCCAAGATCGCGGCAGGGCAGTCTACGAGCAGTACTTC
TRBV28	NA	few	TRBJ1-2	CASSMGMRGYTF	TGTGCCAGCAGTATGGGGATGCGTGGCTACACCTTC
TRBV4-1	NA	many	TRBJ1-4	CASSQERTSYEKLFF	TGCGCCAGCAGCCAAGAAAGGACATCCTATGAAAAACTGTTTTTT
TRBV3-1	NA	many	TRBJ1-1	CASSETGVAIEAFF	TGTGCCAGCAGCGAGACTGGGGTGGCCATTGAAGCTTTCTTT
TRBV5-1	TRBD2	many	TRBJ2-7	CASSLATSGDPYEQYF	TGCGCCAGCAGCTTGGCGACTAGCGGGGACCCCTACGAGCAGTACTTC
TRBV28	TRBD2	many	TRBJ2-7	CASRTETSGGSYEQYF	TGTGCCAGCAGAACCGAGACTAGCGGGGGTTCCTACGAGCAGTACTTC
TRBV2	NA	few	TRBJ2-3	CASSELAGTADTQYF	TGTGCCAGCAGTGAGTTGGCGGGAACGGCAGATACGCAGTATTTT
TRBV9	TRBD2	many	TRBJ2-2	CASSPTSGSTGELFF	TGTGCCAGCAGCCCGACTAGCGGGAGCACCGGGGAGCTGTTTTTT
TRBV29-1	NA	many	TRBJ1-1	CSVREGEYTEAFF	TGCAGCGTTCGAGAGGGGGAGTACACTGAAGCTTTCTTT
TRBV20-1	TRBD1	NA	TRBJ2-5	CSAVPRQGARETQYF	TGCAGTGCTGTTCCTAGACAGGGGGCGAGAGAGACCCAGTACTTC
TRBV5-1	NA	many	TRBJ1-6	CASSADSPSSYNSPLNF	TGCGCCAGCAGCGCGGACAGCCCGAGCTCCTATAATTCACCCCTCAACTTT
TRBV19	TRBD1	NA	TRBJ1-1	CASSAQTGTGGTEAFF	TGTGCCAGTAGCGCCCAAACCGGGACAGGGGGAACTGAAGCTTTCTTT
TRBV5-1	NA	many	TRBJ1-4	CASSLGRRTANEKLFF	TGCGCCAGCAGCTTGGGCCGGCGGACAGCTAATGAAAAACTGTTTTTT
TRBV5-1	NA	many	TRBJ1-2	CASSLGPGMDGYTF	TGCGCCAGCAGCTTAGGCCCAGGGATGGACGGCTACACCTTC
TRBV12-3/TRBV12-4	TRBD2	NA	TRBJ2-1	CASSPSGRAYNEQFF	TGTGCCAGCAGCCCCAGCGGGAGAGCGTACAATGAGCAGTTCTTC
TRBV15	NA	many	TRBJ2-4	CATSRDLASEYF	TGTGCCACCAGCAGAGATTTAGCTTCGGAGTACTTC
TRBV6-6	TRBD1	many	TRBJ1-4	CASSSPTGGNEKLFF	TGTGCCAGCAGTTCCCCGACAGGGGGCAACGAAAAACTGTTTTTT
TRBV14	NA	many	TRBJ1-1	CASSQQGPLEAFF	TGTGCCAGCAGCCAGCAGGGTCCCCTTGAAGCTTTCTTT
TRBV12-3/TRBV12-4	TRBD1	many	TRBJ1-2	CASNKPGQVYGYTF	TGTGCCAGCAATAAACCGGGACAGGTCTATGGCTACACCTTC
TRBV6-5	NA	many	TRBJ2-5	CASRPAGASQETQYF	TGTGCCAGCAGACCCGCAGGGGCCTCTCAAGAGACCCAGTACTTC
TRBV20-1	NA	many	TRBJ2-7	CSARRDEQYF	TGCAGTGCTAGAAGAGACGAGCAGTACTTC
TRBV15	NA	many	TRBJ1-2	CATSRGGGRSYGYTF	TGTGCCACCAGCAGAGGCGGGGGGCGCAGCTATGGCTACACCTTC
TRBV28	TRBD1	many	TRBJ1-1	CASSRTGPNTEAFF	TGTGCCAGCAGTAGGACAGGACCGAACACTGAAGCTTTCTTT
TRBV6-5	NA	many	TRBJ2-7	CASSYSKWTAYEQYF	TGTGCCAGCAGTTACTCGAAGTGGACAGCCTACGAGCAGTACTTC
TRBV7-3	TRBD2	many	TRBJ2-2	CASRGSGSAGELFF	TGTGCCAGCAGGGGGAGCGGGAGTGCCGGGGAGCTGTTTTTT
TRBV24-1	NA	many	TRBJ2-1	CATSGGGLDSEQFF	TGTGCCACCTCTGGAGGGGGTTTGGACAGTGAGCAGTTCTTC
TRBV14	NA	few	TRBJ2-7	CASSYGVSYEQYF	TGTGCCAGCAGTTACGGGGTCTCCTACGAGCAGTACTTC
TRBV20-1	NA	many	TRBJ1-1	CSAAERAIIEAFF	TGCAGTGCTGCCGAGAGGGCGATTATTGAAGCTTTCTTT